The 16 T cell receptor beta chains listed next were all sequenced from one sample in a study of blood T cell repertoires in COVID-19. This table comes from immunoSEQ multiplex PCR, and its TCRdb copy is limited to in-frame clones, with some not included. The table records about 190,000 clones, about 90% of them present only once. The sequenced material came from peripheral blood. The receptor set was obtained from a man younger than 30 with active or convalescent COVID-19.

CDR3 in amino acids: CASSSGSGGYGYTF. CDR3 nucleotides: TGTGCCAGCAGCTCCGGATCGGGGGGCTATGGCTACACCTTC. This chain joins TRBV7-9 and TRBJ1-2; weak D call: TRBD1 (5 bases). The CDR3 totals 14 residues. Germline assignment: CDR1 SEHNR and CDR2 FQNEAQ (reference sequence). The V end lost 4 bases, the J end lost 4 bases, and 13 bases lay between the germline ends.

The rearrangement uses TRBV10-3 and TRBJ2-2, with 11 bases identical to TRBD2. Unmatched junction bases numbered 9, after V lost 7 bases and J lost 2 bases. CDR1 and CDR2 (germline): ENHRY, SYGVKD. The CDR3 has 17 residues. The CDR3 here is CAIMGPSGGQNTGELFF. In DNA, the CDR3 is TGTGCCATCATGGGGCCTAGCGGGGGGCAAAACACCGGGGAGCTGTTTTTT.

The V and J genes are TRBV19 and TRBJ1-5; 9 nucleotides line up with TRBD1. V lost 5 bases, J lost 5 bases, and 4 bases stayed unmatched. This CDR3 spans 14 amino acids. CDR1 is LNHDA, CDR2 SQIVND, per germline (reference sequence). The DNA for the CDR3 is TGTGCCAGTAGTCCTGGACAGGGGTATCAGCCCCAGCATTTT. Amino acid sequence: CASSPGQGYQPQHF.

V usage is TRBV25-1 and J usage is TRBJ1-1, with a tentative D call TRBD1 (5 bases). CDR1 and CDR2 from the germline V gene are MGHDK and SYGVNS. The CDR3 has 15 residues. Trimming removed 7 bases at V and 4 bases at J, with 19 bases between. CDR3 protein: CASTINTGFATEAFF. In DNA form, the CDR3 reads TGTGCCAGCACCATTAACACAGGTTTCGCCACTGAAGCTTTCTTT. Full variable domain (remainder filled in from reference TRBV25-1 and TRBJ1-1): EADIYQTPRYLVIGTGKKITLECSQTMGHDKMYWYQQDPGMELHLIHYSYGVNSTEKGDLSSESTVSRIRTEHFPLTLESARPSHTSQYLCASTINTGFATEAFFGQGTRLTVV.

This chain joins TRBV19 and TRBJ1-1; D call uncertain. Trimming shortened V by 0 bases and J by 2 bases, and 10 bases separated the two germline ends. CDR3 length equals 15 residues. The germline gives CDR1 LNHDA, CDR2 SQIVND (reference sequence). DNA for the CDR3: TGTGCCAGTAGTATAGATGCGAAGATAAACACTGAAGCTTTCTTT. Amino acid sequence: CASSIDAKINTEAFF.

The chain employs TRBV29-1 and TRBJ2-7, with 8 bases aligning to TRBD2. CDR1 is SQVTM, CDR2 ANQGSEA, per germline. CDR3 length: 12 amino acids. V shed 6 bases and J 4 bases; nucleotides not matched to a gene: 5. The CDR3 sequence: CSVRGGSYEQYF. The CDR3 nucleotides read TGCAGCGTCCGCGGGGGGAGTTACGAGCAGTACTTC.

CDR3 sequence: CASSQVVTGSDTGELFF. The CDR3 DNA reads TGTGCCAGCAGCCAAGTCGTAACGGGATCTGACACCGGGGAGCTGTTTTTT. The chain joins TRBV3-1 (or the pseudogene TRBV3-2) to TRBJ2-2; weak D call: TRBD2 (5 bases). This CDR3 contains 17 residues. V was clipped by 1 base and J by 3 bases, with 15 bases between them. CDR1 is LGHDT, CDR2 YNNKEL, per germline (reference sequence).

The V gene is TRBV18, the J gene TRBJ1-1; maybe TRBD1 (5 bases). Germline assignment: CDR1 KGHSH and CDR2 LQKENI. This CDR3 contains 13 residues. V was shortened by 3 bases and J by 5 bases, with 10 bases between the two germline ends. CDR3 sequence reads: CASSPGEGTEAFF. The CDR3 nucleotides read TGTGCCAGCTCACCGGGGGAGGGGACTGAAGCTTTCTTT.

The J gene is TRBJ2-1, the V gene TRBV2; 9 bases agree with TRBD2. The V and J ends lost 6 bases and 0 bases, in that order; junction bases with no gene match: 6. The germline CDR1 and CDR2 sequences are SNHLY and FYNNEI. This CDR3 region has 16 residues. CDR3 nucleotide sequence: TGTGCCAGCAGGCGTCTAGCGGGAATCTCCTACAATGAGCAGTTCTTC. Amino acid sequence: CASRRLAGISYNEQFF.

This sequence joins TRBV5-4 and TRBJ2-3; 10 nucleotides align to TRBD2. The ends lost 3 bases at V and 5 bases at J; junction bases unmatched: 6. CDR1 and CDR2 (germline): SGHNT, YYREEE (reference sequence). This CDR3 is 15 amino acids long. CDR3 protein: CASSSPSGSGDTQYF. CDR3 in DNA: TGTGCCAGCAGCTCCCCTAGCGGGAGTGGAGATACGCAGTATTTT.

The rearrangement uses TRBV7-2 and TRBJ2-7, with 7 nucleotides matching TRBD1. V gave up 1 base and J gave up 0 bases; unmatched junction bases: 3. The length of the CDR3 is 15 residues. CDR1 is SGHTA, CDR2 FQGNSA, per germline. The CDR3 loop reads CASSLEAGGSYEQYF. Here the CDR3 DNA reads TGTGCCAGCAGCTTAGAAGCAGGGGGCTCCTACGAGCAGTACTTC.

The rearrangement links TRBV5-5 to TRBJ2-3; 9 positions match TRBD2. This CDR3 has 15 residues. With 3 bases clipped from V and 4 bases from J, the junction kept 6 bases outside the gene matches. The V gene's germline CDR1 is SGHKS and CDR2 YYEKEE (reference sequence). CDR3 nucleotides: TGTGCCAGCAGCTCAGTAGCGGGAGTGGCAGATACGCAGTATTTT. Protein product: CASSSVAGVADTQYF.

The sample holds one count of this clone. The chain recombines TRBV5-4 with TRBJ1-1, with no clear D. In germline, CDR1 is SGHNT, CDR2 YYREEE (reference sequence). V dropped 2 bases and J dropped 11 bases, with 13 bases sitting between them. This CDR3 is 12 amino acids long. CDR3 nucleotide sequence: TGTGCCAGCAGCTTCGGTTCCGAAACTGCTTTCTTT. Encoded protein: CASSFGSETAFF.

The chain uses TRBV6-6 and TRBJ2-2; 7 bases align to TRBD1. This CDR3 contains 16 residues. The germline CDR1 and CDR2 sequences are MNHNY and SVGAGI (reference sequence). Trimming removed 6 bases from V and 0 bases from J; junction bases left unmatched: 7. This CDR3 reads CASSRQGLANTGELFF. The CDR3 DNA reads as TGTGCCAGCAGCCGACAGGGCCTCGCGAACACCGGGGAGCTGTTTTTT.

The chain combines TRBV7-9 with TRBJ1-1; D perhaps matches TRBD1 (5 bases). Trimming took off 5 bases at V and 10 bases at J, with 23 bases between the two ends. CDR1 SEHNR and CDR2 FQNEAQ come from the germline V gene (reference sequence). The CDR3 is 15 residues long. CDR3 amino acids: CASSPQGGSGGPAFF. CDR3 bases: TGTGCCAGCAGCCCCCAGGGCGGAAGCGGGGGTCCAGCTTTCTTT.

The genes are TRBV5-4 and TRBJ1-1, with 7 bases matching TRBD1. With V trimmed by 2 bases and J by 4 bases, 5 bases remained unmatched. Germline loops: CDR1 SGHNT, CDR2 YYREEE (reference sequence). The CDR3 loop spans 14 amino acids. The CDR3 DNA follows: TGTGCCAGCAGCTTTGGGTCAGGGGGCACTGAAGCTTTCTTT. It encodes CASSFGSGGTEAFF. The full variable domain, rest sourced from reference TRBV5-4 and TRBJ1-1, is ETGVTQSPTHLIKTRGQQVTLRCSSQSGHNTVSWYQQALGQGPQFIFQYYREEENGRGNFPPRFSGLQFPNYSSELNVNALELDDSALYLCASSFGSGGTEAFFGQGTRLTVV.